This T cell receptor beta chain was observed in a study of shared clonotypes between healthy human individuals. The V and J ends lost 1 base and 4 bases, in that order; junction bases with no gene match: 11. Germline V gives CDR1 SGHAT, CDR2 FQNNGV. This CDR3 contains 17 residues. The assay was immunoSEQ multiplex PCR, and TCRdb's table has in-frame clones only and misses some. The repertoire holds around 550,000 clones, with about 96% as singletons. Sequencing was performed on naive CD4+ T cells sorted from blood. Regarding subset: CD45RA+ positively selected. The gene calls are TRBV11-2 and TRBJ2-7; 9 nucleotides match TRBD2. The receptor was isolated from a woman between 25 and 40 years old in good health. The CDR3 sequence is CASSLGPSSGTGYEQYF. The DNA of the CDR3 is TGTGCCAGCAGCTTAGGACCCTCTAGCGGGACCGGATACGAGCAGTACTTC.